The entry below gives a single T cell receptor beta chain sequence along with its context. The sample originates from a study of blood T cell repertoires in COVID-19. Study-level background: Sources were T cells, B-cell-depleted T cells, or PBMCs; the material itself was cDNA or gDNA.

CDR3 length: 14 residues. V gave up 10 bases and J gave up 5 bases; unmatched junction bases: 11. Germline V gene sequence: CDR1 ENHRY, CDR2 SYGVKD. Profiling relied on immunoSEQ multiplex PCR, and the TCRdb table lists in-frame clones only, not all of them. The sample shows about 250,000 clones, around 85% of them seen only once. The chain is built from TRBV10-3 and TRBJ1-2, with TRBD1 identical over 9 bases. This clonotype was sampled from a woman aged 45-59 years with acute COVID-19. Sequenced sample: PBMCs or T cells enriched from blood (not recorded which). DNA for the CDR3: TGTGCCAGCAAGGGACAGGGTTTAGGTTATGGCTACACCTTC. This sequence encodes CASKGQGLGYGYTF.